The clone carrying this T cell receptor (beta chain) has just one count. This specimen comes from a study of cytomegalovirus exposure and HLA in healthy donors. This PCR relied on a set of 60 Vbeta primers and 13 Jbeta primers. Profiling relied on immunoSEQ multiplex PCR, and the TCRdb table lists in-frame clones only, not all of them. This table has 72,000 or so clones, around 80% appearing once. Per the germline V gene, CDR1 is GTSNPN and CDR2 is SVGIG (reference sequence). The CDR3 has 14 amino acids. Trimming removed 0 bases at V and 4 bases at J, with 10 bases between. The origin of this receptor is a woman in her 30s in good health and CMV-seropositive. Sequenced: PBMCs. This chain uses TRBV30 with TRBJ1-5; D unresolved. CDR3 sequence: CAWSVYGNNQPQHF. The CDR3 DNA follows: TGTGCCTGGAGTGTTTACGGTAATAATCAGCCCCAGCATTTT.